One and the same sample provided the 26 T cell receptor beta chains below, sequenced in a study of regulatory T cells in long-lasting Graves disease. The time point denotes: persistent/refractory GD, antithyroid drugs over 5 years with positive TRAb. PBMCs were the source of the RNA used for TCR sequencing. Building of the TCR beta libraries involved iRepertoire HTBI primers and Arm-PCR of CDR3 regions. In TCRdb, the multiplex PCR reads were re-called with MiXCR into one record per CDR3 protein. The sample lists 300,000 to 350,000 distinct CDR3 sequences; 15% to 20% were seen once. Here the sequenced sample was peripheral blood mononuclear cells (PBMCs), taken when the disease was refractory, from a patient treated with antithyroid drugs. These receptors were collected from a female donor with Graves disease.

The CDR3 spells CASSLASVFNTGELFF. As DNA, the CDR3 is TGTGCCAGCAGCTTAGCTAGCGTTTTCAACACCGGGGAGCTGTTTTTT. This rearrangement joins TRBV5-4 to TRBJ2-2; D perhaps matches TRBD2 (6 bases). This CDR3 is 16 amino acids long. Trimming took off 2 bases at V and 2 bases at J, with 13 bases between the two ends. Germline V CDR1 and CDR2: SGHNT, YYREEE (reference sequence).

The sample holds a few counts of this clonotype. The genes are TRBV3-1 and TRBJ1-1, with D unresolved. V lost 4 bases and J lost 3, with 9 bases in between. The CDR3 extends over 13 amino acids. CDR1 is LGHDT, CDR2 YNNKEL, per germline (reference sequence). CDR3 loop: CASSPGEHTEAFF. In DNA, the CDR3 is TGTGCCAGCAGCCCCGGGGAACACACTGAAGCTTTCTTT.

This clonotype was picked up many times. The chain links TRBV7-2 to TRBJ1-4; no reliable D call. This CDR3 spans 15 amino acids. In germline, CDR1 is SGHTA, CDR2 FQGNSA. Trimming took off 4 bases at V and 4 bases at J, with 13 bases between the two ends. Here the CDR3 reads CASSYTAGNNEKLFF. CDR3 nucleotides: TGTGCCAGCAGCTATACCGCCGGAAATAATGAAAAACTGTTTTTT.

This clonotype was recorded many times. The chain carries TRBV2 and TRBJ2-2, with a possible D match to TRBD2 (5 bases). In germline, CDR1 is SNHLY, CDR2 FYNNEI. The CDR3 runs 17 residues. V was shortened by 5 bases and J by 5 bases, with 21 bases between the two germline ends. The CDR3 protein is CASSRDHYQRGTGELFF. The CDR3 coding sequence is TGTGCCAGCAGTCGCGATCACTACCAAAGAGGGACCGGGGAGCTGTTTTTT. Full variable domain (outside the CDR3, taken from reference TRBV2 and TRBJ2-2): EPEVTQTPSHQVTQMGQEVILRCVPISNHLYFYWYRQILGQKVEFLVSFYNNEISEKSEIFDDQFSVERPDGSNFTLKIRSTKLEDSAMYFCASSRDHYQRGTGELFFGEGSRLTVL.

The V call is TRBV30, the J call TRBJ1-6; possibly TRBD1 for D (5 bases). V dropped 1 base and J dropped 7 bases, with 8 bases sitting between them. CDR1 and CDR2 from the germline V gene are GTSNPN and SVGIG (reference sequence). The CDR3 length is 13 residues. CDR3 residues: CAWSAGPNSPLHF. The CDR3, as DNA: TGTGCCTGGAGTGCGGGGCCCAATTCACCCCTCCACTTT.

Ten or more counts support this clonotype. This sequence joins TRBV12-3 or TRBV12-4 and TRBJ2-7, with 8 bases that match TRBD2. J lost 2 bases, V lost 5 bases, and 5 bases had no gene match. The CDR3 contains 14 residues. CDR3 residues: CASSRLARAYEQYF. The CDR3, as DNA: TGTGCCAGCAGTAGACTAGCGCGAGCCTACGAGCAGTACTTC.

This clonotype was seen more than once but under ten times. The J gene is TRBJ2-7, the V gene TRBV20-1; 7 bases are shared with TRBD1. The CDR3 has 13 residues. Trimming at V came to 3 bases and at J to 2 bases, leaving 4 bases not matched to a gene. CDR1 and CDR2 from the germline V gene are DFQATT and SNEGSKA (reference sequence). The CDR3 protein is CSARGRGTYEQYF. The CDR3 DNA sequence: TGCAGTGCTAGGGGCAGGGGGACCTACGAGCAGTACTTC.

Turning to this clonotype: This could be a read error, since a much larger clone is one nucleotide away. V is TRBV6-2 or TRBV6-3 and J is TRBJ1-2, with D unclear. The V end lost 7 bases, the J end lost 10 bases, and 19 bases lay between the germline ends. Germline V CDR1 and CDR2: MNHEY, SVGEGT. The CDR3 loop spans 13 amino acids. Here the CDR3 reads CASNSPGLNAYTF. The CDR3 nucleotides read TGTGCCAGCAATTCACCAGGTCTTAATGCCTACACCTTC.

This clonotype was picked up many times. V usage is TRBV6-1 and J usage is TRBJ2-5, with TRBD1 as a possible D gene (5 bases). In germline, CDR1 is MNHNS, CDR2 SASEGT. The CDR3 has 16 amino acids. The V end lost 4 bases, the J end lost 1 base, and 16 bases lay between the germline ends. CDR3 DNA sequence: TGTGCCAGCAGTGGGGGCCAGGGCTACCTCCAAGAGACCCAGTACTTC. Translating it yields CASSGGQGYLQETQYF.

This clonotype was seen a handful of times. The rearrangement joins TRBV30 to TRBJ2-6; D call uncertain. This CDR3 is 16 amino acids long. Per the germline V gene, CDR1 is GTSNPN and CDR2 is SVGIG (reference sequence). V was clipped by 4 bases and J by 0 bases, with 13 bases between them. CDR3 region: CAWKLGSSSGANVLTF. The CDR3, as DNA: TGTGCCTGGAAGTTGGGTTCGAGCTCTGGGGCCAACGTCCTGACTTTC.

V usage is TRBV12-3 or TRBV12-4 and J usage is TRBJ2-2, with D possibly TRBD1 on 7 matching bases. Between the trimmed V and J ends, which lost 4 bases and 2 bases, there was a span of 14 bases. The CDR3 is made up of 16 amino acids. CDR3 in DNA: TGTGCCAGCAGTTCCCCAGGGGGGACAAACACCGGGGAGCTGTTTTTT. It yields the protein CASSSPGGTNTGELFF.

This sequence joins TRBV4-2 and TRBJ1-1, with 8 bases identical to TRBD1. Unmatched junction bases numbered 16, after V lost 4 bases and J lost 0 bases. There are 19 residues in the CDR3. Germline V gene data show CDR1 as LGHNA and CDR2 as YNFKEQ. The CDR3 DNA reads TGTGCCAGCAGCCCGCCCTGGGGCAGGGGGCCATATCTGAACACTGAAGCTTTCTTT. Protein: CASSPPWGRGPYLNTEAFF.

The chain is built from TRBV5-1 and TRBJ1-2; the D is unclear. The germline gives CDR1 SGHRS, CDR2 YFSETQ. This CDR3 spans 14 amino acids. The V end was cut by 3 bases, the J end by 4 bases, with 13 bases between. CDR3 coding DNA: TGCGCCAGCAGCTGGGATGGACGGGGCTATGGCTACACCTTC. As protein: CASSWDGRGYGYTF.

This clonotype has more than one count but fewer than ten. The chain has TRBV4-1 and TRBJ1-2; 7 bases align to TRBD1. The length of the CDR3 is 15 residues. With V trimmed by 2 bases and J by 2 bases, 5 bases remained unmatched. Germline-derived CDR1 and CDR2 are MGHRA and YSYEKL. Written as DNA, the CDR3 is TGCGCCAGCAGCCAAATGACAGGGCAAAACTATGGCTACACCTTC. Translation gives CASSQMTGQNYGYTF.

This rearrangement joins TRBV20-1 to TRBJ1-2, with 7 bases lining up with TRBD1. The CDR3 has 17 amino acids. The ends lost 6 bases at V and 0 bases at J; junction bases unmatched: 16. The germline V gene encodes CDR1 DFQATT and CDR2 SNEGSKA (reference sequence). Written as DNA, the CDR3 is TGCAGTGCGCCTCCCCCGGGACAGTTAACATCTAACTATGGCTACACCTTC. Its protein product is CSAPPPGQLTSNYGYTF.

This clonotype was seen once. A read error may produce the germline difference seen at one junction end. The CDR3 spells CASSQRRGGPETQYF. In DNA form, the CDR3 reads TGCGCCAGCAGCCAAAGACGGGGGGGCCCAGAGACCCAGTACTTC. The genes are TRBV11-1 and TRBJ2-5; 8 bases line up with TRBD2. Germline CDR1 is SGHAT and CDR2 is FQDESV (reference sequence). The CDR3 covers 15 residues.

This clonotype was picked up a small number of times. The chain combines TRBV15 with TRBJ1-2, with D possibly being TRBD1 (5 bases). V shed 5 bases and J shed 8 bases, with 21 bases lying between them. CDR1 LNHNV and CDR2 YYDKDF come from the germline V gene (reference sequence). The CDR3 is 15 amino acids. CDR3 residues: CATSPPDGGIWGYTF. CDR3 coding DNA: TGTGCCACCAGCCCCCCCGACGGGGGAATTTGGGGCTACACCTTC.

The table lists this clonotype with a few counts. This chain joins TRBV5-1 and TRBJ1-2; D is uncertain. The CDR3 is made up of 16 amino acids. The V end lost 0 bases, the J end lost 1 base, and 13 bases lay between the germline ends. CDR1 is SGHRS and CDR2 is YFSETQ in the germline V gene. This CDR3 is CASSLAPALFNYGYTF. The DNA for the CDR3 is TGCGCCAGCAGCTTGGCGCCCGCTCTCTTTAACTATGGCTACACCTTC.

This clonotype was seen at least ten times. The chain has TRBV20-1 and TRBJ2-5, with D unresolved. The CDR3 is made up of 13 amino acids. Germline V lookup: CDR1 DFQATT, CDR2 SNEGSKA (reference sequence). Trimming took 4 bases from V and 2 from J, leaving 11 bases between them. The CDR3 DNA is TGCAGTGCTACCTTCCTCTCACAAGAGACCCAGTACTTC. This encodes CSATFLSQETQYF.

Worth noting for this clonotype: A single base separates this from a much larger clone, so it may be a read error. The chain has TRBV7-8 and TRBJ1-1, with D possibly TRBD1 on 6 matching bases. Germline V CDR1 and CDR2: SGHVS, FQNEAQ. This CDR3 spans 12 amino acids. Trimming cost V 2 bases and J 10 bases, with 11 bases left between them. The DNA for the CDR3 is TGTGCCAGCAGCTTATGGGGAGGGGGAGCTTTCTTT. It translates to CASSLWGGGAFF.

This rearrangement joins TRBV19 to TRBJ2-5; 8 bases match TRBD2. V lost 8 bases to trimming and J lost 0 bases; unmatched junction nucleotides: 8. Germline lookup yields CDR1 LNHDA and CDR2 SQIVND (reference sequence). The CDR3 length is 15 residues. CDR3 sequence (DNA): TGTGCCAGTTCTCGGGCTAGCGGGTACCAAGAGACCCAGTACTTC. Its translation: CASSRASGYQETQYF.

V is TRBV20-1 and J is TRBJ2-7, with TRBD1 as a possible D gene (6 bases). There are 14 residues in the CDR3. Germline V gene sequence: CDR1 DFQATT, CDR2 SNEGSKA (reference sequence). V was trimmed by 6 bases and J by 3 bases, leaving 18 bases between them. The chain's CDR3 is CSALKGQSVYEQYF. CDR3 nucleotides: TGCAGTGCCCTCAAAGGACAGTCGGTCTACGAGCAGTACTTC.

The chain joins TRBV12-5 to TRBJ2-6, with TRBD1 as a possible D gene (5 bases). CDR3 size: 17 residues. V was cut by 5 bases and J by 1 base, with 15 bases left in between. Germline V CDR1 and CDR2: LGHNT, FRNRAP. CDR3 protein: CASGDERQISGANVLTF. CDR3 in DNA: TGTGCTAGTGGTGACGAAAGACAGATATCTGGGGCCAACGTCCTGACTTTC.

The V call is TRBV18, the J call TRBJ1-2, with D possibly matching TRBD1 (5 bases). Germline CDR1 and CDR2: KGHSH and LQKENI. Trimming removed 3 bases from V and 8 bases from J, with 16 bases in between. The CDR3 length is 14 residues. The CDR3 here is CASSPGPIAWGYTF. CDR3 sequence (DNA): TGTGCCAGCTCACCGGGACCCATCGCCTGGGGCTACACCTTC.

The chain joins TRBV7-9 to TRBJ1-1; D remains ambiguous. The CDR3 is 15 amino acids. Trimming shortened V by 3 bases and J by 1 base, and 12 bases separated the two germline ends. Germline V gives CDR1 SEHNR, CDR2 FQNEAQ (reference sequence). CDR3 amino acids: CASSFFGRRNTEAFF. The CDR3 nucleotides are TGTGCCAGCAGCTTTTTTGGACGGAGGAACACTGAAGCTTTCTTT. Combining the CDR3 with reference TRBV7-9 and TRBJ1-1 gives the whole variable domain DTGVSQNPRHKITKRGQNVTFRCDPISEHNRLYWYRQTLGQGPEFLTYFQNEAQLEKSRLLSDRFSAERPKGSFSTLEIQRTEQGDSAMYLCASSFFGRRNTEAFFGQGTRLTVV.

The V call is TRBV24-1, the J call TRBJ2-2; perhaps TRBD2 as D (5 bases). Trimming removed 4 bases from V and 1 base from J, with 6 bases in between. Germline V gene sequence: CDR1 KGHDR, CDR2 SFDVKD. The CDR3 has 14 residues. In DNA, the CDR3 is TGTGCCACCAGTGAACGGGAGAACACCGGGGAGCTGTTTTTT. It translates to CATSERENTGELFF.